This TCR beta chain was captured in a study of OX40 agonist ivuxolimab in advanced cancers. Study summary: Three patients, one with hepatocellular carcinoma and two with cutaneous melanoma, responded partially.

Germline loops: CDR1 SGHRS, CDR2 YFSETQ. The CDR3 has 13 amino acids. Trimming stripped 5 bases from V and 3 bases from J, with 11 bases between. The assay was immunoSEQ multiplex PCR, and TCRdb's table has in-frame clones only and misses some. The sample holds about 96,000 clones, approximately 80% seen once. This clone was counted once. Here the sequenced sample was CD4+ or CD8+ T cells sorted from blood, taken in a trial of the OX40 agonist ivuxolimab. This chain joins TRBV5-1 and TRBJ1-1; maybe TRBD1 (6 bases). The receptor was derived from an adult with an advanced solid tumor such as melanoma, head and neck, liver or kidney cancer. CDR3 amino acids: CASRPDSYTEAFF. In nucleotides, the CDR3 is TGCGCCAGCAGACCGGACAGCTACACTGAAGCTTTCTTT.